This record concerns one TCR beta chain sequence. Antigen specificity is unknown. The germline V and J ends were trimmed by 7 bases and 6 bases, with 22 bases remaining between them. The germline CDR1 and CDR2 sequences are LNHDA and SQIVND (reference sequence). The CDR3 spans 16 residues. This sample was included in a study of cytomegalovirus exposure and HLA in healthy donors. Study-level findings and limits: In a later analysis, CMV-associated beta chains were mostly HLA-associated, it appeared. In a later analysis, donors in an Asian-associated ancestry cluster reportedly had fewer N-insertions in productive TCRs than the cohort mean. A later analysis, which compared TCR beta chains of equal frequency, found the HLA-associated ones more clonally expanded.

PCR primers comprised 60 Vbeta and 13 Jbeta primers. As processed by the authors: In a later analysis, the count reached 80 million or so unique TCR beta chains, with 10 million to 11 million shared. Clones were sequenced by immunoSEQ multiplex PCR, and TCRdb holds only the in-frame ones, with some missing. The DNA gave D and trimming, while V, J and clone size come from that table. The profile shows about 160,000 clones, roughly 83% of them singletons. The rearrangement joins TRBV19 to TRBJ2-1; D possibly corresponds to TRBD1 (6 bases). The receptor was derived from a man aged 25 to 40 in good health and CMV-seronegative. Sequences were obtained from PBMCs. This chain's CDR3 is CASTTPGQLSVNEQFF. In nucleotides, the CDR3 is TGTGCCAGTACAACTCCGGGACAACTTTCAGTCAATGAGCAGTTCTTC.